This T cell receptor beta chain was obtained from a study of OX40 agonist ivuxolimab in advanced cancers. The sampling schedule covered blood at baseline, cycle 4 day 1, and cycle 7 day 1. Measured with immunoSEQ multiplex PCR; TCRdb has only the in-frame clones, and not every one. This sample yields 40,000 to 55,000 clones, of which around four fifths are seen a single time; approximately 20% belongs to the top ten. This clone was found a few times. Germline V lookup: CDR1 GTSNPN, CDR2 SVGIG (reference sequence). V was cut by 5 bases and J by 1 base, with 12 bases left in between. CDR3 length: 15 residues.

Material: CD4+ or CD8+ T cells sorted from blood, obtained in a trial of the OX40 agonist ivuxolimab. The receptor's source is an adult with an advanced solid tumor such as melanoma, head and neck, liver or kidney cancer. This rearrangement joins TRBV30 to TRBJ2-6; weak D call: TRBD2 (6 bases). This CDR3 is CAWSPGGSGANVLTF. The CDR3 nucleotides are TGTGCCTGGTCCCCCGGGGGTTCTGGGGCCAACGTCCTGACTTTC.